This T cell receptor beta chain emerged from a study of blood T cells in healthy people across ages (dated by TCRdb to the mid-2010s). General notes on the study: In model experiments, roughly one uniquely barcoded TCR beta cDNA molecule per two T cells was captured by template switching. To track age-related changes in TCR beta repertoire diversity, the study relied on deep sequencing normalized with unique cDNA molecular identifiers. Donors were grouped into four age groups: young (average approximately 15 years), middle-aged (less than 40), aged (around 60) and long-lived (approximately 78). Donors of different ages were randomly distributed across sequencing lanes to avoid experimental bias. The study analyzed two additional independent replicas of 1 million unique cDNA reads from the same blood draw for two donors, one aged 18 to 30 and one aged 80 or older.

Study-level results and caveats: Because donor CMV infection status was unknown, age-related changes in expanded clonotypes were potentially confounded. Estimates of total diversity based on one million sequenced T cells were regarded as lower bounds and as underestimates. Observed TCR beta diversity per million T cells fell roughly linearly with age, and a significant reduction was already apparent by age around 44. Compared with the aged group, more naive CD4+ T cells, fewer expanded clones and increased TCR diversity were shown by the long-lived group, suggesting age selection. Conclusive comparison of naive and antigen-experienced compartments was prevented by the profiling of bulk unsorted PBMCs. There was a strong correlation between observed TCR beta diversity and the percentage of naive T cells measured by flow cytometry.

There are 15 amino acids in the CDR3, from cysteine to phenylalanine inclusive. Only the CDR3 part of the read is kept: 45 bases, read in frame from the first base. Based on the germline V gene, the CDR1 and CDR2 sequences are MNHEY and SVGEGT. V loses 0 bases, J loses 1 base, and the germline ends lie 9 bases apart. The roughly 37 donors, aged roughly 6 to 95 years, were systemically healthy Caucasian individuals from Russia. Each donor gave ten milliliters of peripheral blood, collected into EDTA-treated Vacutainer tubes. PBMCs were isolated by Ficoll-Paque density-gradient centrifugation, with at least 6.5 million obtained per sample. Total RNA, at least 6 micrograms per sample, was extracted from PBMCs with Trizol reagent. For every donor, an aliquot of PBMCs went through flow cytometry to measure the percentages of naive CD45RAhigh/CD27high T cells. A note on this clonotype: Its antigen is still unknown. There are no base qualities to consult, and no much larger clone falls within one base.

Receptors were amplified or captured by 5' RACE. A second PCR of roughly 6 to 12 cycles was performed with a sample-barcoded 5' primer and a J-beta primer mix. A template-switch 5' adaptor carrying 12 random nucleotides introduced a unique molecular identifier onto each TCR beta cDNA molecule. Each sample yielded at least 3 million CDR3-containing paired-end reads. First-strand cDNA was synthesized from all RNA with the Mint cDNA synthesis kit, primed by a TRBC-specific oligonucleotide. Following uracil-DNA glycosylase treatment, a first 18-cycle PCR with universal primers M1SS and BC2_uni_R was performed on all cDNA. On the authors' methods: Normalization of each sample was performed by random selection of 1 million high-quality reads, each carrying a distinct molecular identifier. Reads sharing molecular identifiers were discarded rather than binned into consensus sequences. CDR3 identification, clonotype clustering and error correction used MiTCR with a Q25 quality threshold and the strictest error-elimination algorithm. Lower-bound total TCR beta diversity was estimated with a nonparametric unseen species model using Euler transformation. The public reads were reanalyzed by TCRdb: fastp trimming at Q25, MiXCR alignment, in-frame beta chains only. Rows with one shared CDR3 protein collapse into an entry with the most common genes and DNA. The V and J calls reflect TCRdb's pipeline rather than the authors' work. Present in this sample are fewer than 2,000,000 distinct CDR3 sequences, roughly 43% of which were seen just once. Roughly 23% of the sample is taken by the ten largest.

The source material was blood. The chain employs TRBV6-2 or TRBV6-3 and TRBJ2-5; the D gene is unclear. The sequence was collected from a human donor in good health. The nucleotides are TGTGCCAGCAGTTACTCGATGCCCTTCCAAGAGACCCAGTACTTC. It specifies CASSYSMPFQETQYF.